The T cell receptor beta chain described here comes from a study of cytotoxic CD8 clonotypes in ibrutinib-treated CLL. Overall study findings and caveats: At ibrutinib response, clonality increased, and at progression it declined back toward baseline. Clonality (at baseline) was higher than in age-matched healthy donors and tracked circulating CD8+ T-cell counts.

Depths of 1 in 200,000 to 1 in 1 million T cells were the sequencing target. Sequenced by immunoSEQ multiplex PCR; TCRdb stores in-frame clones only, minus some. The data show some 70,000 clones, about 63% seen once. Trimming left V 0 bases short and J 6 bases short, with 13 bases between. This CDR3 has 16 amino acids. CDR1 is SGHKS and CDR2 is YYEKEE in the germline V gene (reference sequence). In regard to this clone: Antigen unknown.

The chain carries TRBV5-5 and TRBJ1-6; unclear D gene. The origin of this receptor is a human donor with chronic lymphocytic leukemia. Sequenced material: PBMCs, taken after 12 months of ibrutinib treatment. The CDR3 reads CASSLGGRSLNSPLHF. The CDR3 DNA is TGTGCCAGCAGCTTGGGTGGGAGGAGTCTTAATTCACCCCTCCACTTT.